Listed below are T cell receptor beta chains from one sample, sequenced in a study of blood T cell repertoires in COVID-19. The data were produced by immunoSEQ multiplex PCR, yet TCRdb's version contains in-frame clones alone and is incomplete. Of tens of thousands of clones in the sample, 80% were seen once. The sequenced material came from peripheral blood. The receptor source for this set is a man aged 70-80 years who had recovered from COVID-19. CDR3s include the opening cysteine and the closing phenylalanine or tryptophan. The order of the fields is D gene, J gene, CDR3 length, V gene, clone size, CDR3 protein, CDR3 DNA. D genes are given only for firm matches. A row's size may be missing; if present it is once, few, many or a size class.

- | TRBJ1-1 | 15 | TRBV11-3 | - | CASSLDGQKNTEAFF | TGTGCCAGCAGCTTAGACGGACAGAAGAACACTGAAGCTTTCTTT
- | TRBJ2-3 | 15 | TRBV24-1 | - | CATSDRRQSTDTQYF | TGTGCCACCAGTGACCGCCGACAGAGCACAGATACGCAGTATTTT
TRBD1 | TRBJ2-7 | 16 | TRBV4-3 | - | CASSQDYRGVDYEQYF | TGCGCCAGCAGCCAAGACTACAGGGGAGTGGATTACGAGCAGTACTTC
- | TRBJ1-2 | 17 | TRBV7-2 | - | CASSLGNTGLPTGGYTF | TGTGCCAGCAGCTTAGGCAATACAGGGCTCCCCACAGGGGGCTACACCTTC
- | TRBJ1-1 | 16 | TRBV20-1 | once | CSANEGRAKMNTEAFF | TGCAGTGCTAATGAGGGGCGTGCGAAAATGAACACTGAAGCTTTCTTT
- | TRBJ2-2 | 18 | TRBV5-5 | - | CASSSIQGGLIDTGELFF | TGTGCCAGCAGCTCGATACAAGGAGGGCTCATTGACACCGGGGAGCTGTTTTTT
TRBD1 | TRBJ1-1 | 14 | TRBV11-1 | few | CASSWGTGETEAFF | TGTGCCAGCAGCTGGGGGACAGGGGAGACTGAAGCTTTCTTT
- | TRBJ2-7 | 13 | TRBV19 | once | CASSMLQANEQYF | TGTGCCAGTAGTATGTTACAGGCGAACGAGCAGTACTTC
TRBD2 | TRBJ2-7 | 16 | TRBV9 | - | CASSVGPGTTTYEQYF | TGTGCCAGCAGCGTAGGACCCGGGACTACTACCTACGAGCAGTACTTC
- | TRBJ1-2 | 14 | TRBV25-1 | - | CASSLTGGYYGYTF | TGTGCCAGCAGTTTGACGGGGGGATACTATGGCTACACCTTC
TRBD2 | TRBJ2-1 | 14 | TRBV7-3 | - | CASSLAGGPNEQFF | TGTGCCAGCAGCTTAGCGGGGGGTCCCAATGAGCAGTTCTTC
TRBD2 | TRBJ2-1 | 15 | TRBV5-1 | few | CASSRSGGSADEQFF | TGCGCCAGCAGCCGTAGCGGGGGTAGTGCAGATGAGCAGTTCTTC
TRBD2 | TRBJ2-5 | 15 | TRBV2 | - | CASRRTSGGQETQYF | TGTGCCAGCAGACGGACTAGCGGGGGCCAAGAGACCCAGTACTTC
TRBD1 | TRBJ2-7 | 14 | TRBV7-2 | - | CASSLGTGPYEQYF | TGTGCCAGCAGCTTAGGGACAGGTCCCTACGAGCAGTACTTC
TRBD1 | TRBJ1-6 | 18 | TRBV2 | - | CASRDRPGTGVVNSPLHF | TGTGCCAGCAGGGACCGTCCCGGGACAGGGGTTGTTAACTCACCCCTCCACTTT
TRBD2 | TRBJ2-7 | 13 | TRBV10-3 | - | CAISVGLAYEQYF | TGTGCCATCAGTGTGGGACTAGCCTACGAGCAGTACTTC
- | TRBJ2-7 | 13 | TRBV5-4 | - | CASSPAGTYEQYF | TGTGCCAGCAGCCCCGCGGGTACCTACGAGCAGTACTTC
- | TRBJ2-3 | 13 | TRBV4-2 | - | CASSQYSADTQYF | TGTGCCAGCAGCCAGTACTCGGCAGATACGCAGTATTTT
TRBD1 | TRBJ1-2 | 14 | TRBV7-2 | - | CASSTGTESYGYTF | TGTGCCAGCAGCACAGGGACAGAAAGCTATGGCTACACCTTC
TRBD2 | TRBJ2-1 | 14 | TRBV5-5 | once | CASSLLRGVDEQFF | TGTGCCAGCAGCTTGTTGCGGGGGGTCGATGAGCAGTTCTTC
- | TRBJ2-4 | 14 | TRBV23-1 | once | CASSQNGGQNIQYF | TGCGCCAGCAGTCAAAATGGGGGCCAAAACATTCAGTACTTC
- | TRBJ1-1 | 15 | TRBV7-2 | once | CASSYRQALNTEAFF | TGTGCCAGCAGCTATCGGCAGGCCCTAAACACTGAAGCTTTCTTT
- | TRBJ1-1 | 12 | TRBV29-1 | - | CSVDPQDTEAFF | TGCAGCGTTGACCCACAGGACACTGAAGCTTTCTTT
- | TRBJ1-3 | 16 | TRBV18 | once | CASSPSQGSSGNTIYF | TGTGCCAGCTCACCGTCTCAGGGGAGCTCTGGAAACACCATATATTTT
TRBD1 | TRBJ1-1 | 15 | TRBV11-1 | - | CASSFQGAANTEAFF | TGTGCCAGCAGCTTTCAGGGGGCGGCGAACACTGAAGCTTTCTTT
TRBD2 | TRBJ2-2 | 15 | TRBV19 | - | CASSQRGGASGELFF | TGTGCCAGTAGCCAGCGGGGGGGCGCGTCCGGGGAGCTGTTTTTT
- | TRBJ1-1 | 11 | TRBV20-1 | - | CSALLPGGAFF | TGCAGTGCTCTCCTCCCCGGAGGGGCTTTCTTT
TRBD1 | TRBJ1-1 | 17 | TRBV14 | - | CASSQDFGGQGRTEAFF | TGTGCCAGCAGCCAAGATTTTGGAGGACAGGGCAGAACTGAAGCTTTCTTT
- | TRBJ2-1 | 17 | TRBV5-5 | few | CASSLDLPGSSYNEQFF | TGTGCCAGCAGCTTGGATCTCCCGGGTAGCTCCTACAATGAGCAGTTCTTC
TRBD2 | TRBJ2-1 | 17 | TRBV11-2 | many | CASSLVGLAFSYNEQFF | TGTGCCAGCAGCTTAGTTGGACTAGCCTTCTCCTACAATGAGCAGTTCTTC
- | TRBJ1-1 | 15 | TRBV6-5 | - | CASSYSGETNTEAFF | TGTGCCAGCAGTTACTCAGGGGAAACGAACACTGAAGCTTTCTTT
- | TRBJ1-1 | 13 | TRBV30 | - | CAHKTGSNTEAFF | TGTGCCCACAAAACAGGGTCGAACACTGAAGCTTTCTTT
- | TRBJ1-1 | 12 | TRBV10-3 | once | CAIFNGNTEAFF | TGTGCCATCTTTAACGGGAATACTGAAGCTTTCTTT
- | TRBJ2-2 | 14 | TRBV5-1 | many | CASSRTPDTGELFF | TGCGCCAGCAGCAGGACACCAGACACCGGGGAGCTGTTTTTT
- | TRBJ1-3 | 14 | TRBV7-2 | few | CASSLAAGRNTIYF | TGTGCCAGCAGCTTAGCAGCGGGTCGGAACACCATATATTTT
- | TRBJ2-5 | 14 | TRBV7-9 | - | CASSLVVGGETQYF | TGTGCCAGCAGCTTGGTTGTGGGGGGTGAGACCCAGTACTTC
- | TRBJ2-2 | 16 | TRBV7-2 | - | CASSLGGTANTGELFF | TGTGCCAGCAGCTTAGGCGGGACAGCAAACACCGGGGAGCTGTTTTTT
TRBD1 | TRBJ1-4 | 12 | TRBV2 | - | CASSEDRGGLFF | TGTGCCAGCAGTGAAGACAGGGGAGGACTGTTTTTT
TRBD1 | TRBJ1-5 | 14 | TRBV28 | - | CASRSGQPNQPQHF | TGTGCCAGCAGATCGGGACAGCCTAATCAGCCCCAGCATTTT
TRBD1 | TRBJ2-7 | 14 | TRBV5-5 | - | CASTITGGSYEQYF | TGTGCCAGCACCATTACAGGGGGCTCCTACGAGCAGTACTTC
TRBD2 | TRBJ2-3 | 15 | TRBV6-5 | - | CASRISSGGTDTQYF | TGTGCCAGCAGGATCTCTAGCGGGGGCACAGATACGCAGTATTTT
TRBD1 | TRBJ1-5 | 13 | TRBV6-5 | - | CASSKQGDQPQHF | TGTGCCAGCAGTAAACAGGGGGATCAGCCCCAGCATTTT